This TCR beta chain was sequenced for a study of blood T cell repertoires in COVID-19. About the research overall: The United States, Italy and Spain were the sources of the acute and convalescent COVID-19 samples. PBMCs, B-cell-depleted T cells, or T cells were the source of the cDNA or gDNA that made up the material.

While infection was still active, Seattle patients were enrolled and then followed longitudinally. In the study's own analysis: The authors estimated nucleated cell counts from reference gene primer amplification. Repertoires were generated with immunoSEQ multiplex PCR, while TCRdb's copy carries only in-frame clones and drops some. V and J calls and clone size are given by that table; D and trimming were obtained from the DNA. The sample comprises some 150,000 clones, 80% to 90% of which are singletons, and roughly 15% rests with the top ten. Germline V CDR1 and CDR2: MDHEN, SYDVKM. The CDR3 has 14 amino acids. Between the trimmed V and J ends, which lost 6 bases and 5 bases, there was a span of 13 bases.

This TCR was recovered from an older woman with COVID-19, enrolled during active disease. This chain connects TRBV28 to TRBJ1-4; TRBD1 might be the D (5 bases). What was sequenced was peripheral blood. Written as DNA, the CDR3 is TGTGCCAGCAGCCAACCAGGGTCGAATGAAAAACTGTTTTTT. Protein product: CASSQPGSNEKLFF.